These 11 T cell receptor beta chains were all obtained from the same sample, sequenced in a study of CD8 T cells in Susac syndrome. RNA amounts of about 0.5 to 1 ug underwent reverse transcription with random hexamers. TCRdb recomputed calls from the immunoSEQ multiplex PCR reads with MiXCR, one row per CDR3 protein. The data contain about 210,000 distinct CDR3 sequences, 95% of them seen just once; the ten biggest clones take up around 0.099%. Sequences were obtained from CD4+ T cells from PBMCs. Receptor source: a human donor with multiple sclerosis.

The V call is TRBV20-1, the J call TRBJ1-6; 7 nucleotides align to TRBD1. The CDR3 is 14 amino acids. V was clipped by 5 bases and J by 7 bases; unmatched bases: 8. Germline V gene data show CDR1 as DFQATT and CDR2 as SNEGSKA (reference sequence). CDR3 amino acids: CSAYTGTANSPLHF. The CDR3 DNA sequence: TGCAGTGCTTATACCGGGACAGCGAATTCACCCCTCCACTTT.

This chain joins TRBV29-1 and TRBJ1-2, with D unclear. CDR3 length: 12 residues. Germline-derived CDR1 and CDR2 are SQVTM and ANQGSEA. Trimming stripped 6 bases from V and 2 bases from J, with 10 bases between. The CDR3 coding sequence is TGCAGCGTACATAGCCTCAACTATGGCTACACCTTC. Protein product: CSVHSLNYGYTF.

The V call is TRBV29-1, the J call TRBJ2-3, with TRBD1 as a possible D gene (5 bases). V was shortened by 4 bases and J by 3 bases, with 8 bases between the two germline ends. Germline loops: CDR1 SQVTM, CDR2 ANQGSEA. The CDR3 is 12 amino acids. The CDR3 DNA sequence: TGCAGCGTTGCGCAGGGAACAGATACGCAGTATTTT. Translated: CSVAQGTDTQYF.

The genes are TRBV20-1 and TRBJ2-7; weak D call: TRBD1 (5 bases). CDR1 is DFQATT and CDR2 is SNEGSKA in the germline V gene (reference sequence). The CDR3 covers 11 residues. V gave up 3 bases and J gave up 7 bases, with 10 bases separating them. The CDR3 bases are TGCAGTGCTAGGGGCCAGGGTGAGCAGTACTTC. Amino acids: CSARGQGEQYF.

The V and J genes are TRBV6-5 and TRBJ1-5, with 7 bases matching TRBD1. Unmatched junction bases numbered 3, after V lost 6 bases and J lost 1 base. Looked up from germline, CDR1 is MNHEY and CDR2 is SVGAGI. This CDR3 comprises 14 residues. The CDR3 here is CASRRGPSNQPQHF. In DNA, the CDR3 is TGTGCCAGCAGGAGGGGGCCGAGCAATCAGCCCCAGCATTTT.

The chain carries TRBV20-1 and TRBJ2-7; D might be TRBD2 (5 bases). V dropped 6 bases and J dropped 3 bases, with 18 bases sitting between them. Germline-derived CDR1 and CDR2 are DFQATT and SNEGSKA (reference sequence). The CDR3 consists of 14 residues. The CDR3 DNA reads TGCAGTGCCCTGGCCGGGGAAACGCACTACGAGCAGTACTTC. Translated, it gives CSALAGETHYEQYF.

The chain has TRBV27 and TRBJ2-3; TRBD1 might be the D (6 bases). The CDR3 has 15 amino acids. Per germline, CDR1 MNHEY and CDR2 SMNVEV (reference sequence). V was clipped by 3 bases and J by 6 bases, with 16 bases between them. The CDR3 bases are TGTGCCAGCAGTTTGGAACAGGGTAACATGGATACGCAGTATTTT. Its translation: CASSLEQGNMDTQYF.

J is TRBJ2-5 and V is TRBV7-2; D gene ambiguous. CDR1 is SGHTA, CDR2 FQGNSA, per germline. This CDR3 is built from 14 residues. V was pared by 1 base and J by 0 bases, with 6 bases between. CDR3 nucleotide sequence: TGTGCCAGCAGCTTAGGGGGTAACCAAGAGACCCAGTACTTC. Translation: CASSLGGNQETQYF. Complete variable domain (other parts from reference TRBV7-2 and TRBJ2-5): GAGVSQSPSNKVTEKGKDVELRCDPISGHTALYWYRQSLGQGLEFLIYFQGNSAPDKSGLPSDRFSAERTGGSVSTLTIQRTQQEDSAVYLCASSLGGNQETQYFGPGTRLLVL.

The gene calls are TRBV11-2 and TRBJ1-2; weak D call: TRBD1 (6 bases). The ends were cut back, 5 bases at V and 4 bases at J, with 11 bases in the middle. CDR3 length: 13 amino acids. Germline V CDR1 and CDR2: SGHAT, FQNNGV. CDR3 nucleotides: TGTGCCAGCAGCCCCCAGGGGACCTATGGCTACACCTTC. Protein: CASSPQGTYGYTF.

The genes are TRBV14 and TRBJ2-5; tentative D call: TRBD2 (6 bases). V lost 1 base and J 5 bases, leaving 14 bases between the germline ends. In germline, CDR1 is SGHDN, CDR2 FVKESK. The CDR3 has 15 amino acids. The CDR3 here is CASSQGLADRETQYF. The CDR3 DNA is TGTGCCAGCAGCCAAGGGTTAGCGGATCGGGAGACCCAGTACTTC.

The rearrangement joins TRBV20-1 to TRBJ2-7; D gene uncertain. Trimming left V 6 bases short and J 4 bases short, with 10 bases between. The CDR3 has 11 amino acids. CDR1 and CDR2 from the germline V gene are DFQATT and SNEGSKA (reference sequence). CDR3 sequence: CSARHLYEQYF. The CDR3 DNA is TGCAGTGCCAGACACTTATACGAGCAGTACTTC.